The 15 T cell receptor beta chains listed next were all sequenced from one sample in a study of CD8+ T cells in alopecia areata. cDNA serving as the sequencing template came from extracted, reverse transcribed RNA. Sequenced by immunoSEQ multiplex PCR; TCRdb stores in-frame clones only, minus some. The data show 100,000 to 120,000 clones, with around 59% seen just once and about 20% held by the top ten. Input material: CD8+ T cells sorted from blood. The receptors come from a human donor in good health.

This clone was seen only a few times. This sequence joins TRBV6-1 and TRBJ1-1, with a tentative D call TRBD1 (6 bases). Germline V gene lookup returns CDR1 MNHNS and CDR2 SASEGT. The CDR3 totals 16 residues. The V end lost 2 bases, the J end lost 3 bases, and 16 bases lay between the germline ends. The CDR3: CASSESRGAGDTEAFF. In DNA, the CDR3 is TGTGCCAGCAGTGAATCGAGGGGGGCAGGGGACACTGAAGCTTTCTTT.

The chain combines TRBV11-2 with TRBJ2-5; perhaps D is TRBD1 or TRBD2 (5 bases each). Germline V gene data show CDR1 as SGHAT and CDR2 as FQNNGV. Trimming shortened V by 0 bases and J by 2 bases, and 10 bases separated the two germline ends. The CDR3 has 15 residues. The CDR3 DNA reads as TGTGCCAGCAGCTTAGAGATCGGGACGCAAGAGACCCAGTACTTC. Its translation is CASSLEIGTQETQYF.

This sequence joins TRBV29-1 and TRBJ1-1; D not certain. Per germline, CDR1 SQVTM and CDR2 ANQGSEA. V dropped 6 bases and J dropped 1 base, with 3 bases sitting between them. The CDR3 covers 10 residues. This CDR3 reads CSVWNTEAFF. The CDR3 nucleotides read TGCAGCGTGTGGAACACTGAAGCTTTCTTT.

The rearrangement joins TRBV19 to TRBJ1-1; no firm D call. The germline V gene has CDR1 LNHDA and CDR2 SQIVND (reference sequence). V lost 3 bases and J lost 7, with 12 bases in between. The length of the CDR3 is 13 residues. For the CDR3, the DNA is TGTGCCAGTAGTATCGGAGGTTTTAATGAAGCTTTCTTT. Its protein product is CASSIGGFNEAFF.

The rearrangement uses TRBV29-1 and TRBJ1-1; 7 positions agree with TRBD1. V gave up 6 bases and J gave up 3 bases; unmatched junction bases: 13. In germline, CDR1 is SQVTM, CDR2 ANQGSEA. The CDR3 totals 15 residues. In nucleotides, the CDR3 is TGCAGCGTCTCGTCAGGGGGAGGGGGAGACACTGAAGCTTTCTTT. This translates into CSVSSGGGGDTEAFF.

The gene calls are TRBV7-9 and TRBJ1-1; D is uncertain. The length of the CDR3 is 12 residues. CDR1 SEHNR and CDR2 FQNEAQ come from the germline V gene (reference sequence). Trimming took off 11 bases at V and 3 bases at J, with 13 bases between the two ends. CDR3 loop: CAPKSPDTEAFF. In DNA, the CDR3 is TGTGCCCCTAAATCCCCGGACACTGAAGCTTTCTTT. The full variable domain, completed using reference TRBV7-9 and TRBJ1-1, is DTGVSQNPRHKITKRGQNVTFRCDPISEHNRLYWYRQTLGQGPEFLTYFQNEAQLEKSRLLSDRFSAERPKGSFSTLEIQRTEQGDSAMYLCAPKSPDTEAFFGQGTRLTVV.

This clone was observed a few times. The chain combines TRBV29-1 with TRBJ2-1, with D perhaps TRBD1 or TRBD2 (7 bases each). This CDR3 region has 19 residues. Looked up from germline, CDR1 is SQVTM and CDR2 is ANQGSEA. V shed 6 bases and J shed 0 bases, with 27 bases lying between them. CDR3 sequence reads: CSVPPTGRGTISSYNEQFF. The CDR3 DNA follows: TGCAGCGTCCCACCGACAGGGAGGGGGACGATCAGCTCCTACAATGAGCAGTTCTTC.

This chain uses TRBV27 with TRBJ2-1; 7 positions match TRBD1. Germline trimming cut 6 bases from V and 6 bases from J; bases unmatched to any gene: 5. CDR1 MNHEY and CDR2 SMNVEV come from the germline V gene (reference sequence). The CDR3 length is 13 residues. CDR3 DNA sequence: TGTGCCAGCAGCCTGACAGGGCCCAATGAGCAGTTCTTC. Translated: CASSLTGPNEQFF.

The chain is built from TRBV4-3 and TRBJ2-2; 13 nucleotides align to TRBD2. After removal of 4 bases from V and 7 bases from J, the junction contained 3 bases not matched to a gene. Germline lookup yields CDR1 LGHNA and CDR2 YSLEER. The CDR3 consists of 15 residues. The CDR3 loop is CASSPLAGGLGELFF. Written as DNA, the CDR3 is TGCGCCAGCAGCCCACTAGCGGGGGGGCTCGGGGAGCTGTTTTTT.

The CDR3 DNA reads as TGCGCCAGCAGTCAATCCGCCGCACCTCTGAACACTGAAGCTTTCTTT. Protein: CASSQSAAPLNTEAFF. The chain recombines TRBV23-1 with TRBJ1-1; D not resolved. TRBV23-1 carries the ORF label, with uncertain function. CDR3 length equals 16 residues. V was shortened by 0 bases and J by 0 bases, with 11 bases between the two germline ends.

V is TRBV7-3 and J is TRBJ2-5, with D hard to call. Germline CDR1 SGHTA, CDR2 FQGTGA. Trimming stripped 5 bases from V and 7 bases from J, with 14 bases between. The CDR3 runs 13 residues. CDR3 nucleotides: TGTGCCAGCAGCGCAGATTCTAGGAGGACCCAGTACTTC. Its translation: CASSADSRRTQYF.

CDR3 in amino acids: CSVEYGETQYF. CDR3 bases: TGCAGCGTTGAATATGGGGAGACCCAGTACTTC. V and J are TRBV29-1 and TRBJ2-5; D not resolved. Between the trimmed V and J ends, which lost 2 bases and 5 bases, there was a span of 6 bases. The germline CDR1 and CDR2 sequences are SQVTM and ANQGSEA. The CDR3 loop spans 11 amino acids.

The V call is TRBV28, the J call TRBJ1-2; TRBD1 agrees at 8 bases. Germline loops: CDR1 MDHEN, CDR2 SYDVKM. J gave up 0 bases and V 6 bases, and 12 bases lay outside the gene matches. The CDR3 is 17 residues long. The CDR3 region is CASRQSGTGLTNYGYTF. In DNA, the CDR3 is TGTGCCAGCAGACAGTCCGGGACAGGTCTCACTAACTATGGCTACACCTTC.

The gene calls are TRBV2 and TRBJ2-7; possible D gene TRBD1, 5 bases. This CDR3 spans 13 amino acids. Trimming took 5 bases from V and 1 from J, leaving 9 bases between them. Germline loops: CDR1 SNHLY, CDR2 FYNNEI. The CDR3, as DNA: TGTGCCAGCAGTCCCAGACAGTCCTACGAGCAGTACTTC. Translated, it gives CASSPRQSYEQYF.

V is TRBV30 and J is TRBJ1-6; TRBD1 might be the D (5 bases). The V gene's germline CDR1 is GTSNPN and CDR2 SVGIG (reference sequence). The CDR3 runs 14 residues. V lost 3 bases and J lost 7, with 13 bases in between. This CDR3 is CAWRPGRGNSPLHF. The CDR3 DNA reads TGTGCCTGGAGGCCGGGACGGGGAAATTCACCCCTCCACTTT. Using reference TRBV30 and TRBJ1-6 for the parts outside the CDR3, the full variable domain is SQTIHQWPATLVQPVGSPLSLECTVEGTSNPNLYWYRQAAGRGLQLLFYSVGIGQISSEVPQNLSASRPQDRQFILSSKKLLLSDSGFYLCAWRPGRGNSPLHFGNGTRLTVT.